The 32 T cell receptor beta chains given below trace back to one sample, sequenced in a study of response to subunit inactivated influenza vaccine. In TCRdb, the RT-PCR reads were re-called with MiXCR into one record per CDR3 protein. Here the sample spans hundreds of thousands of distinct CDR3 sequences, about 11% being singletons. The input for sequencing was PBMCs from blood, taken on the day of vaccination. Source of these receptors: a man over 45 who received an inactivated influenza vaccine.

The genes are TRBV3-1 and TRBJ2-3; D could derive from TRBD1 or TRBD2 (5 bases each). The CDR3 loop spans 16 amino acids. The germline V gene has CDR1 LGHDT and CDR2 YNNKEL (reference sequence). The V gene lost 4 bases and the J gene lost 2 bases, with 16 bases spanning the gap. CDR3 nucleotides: TGTGCCAGCAGCCCACGGGACGGTGGCCCCACAGATACGCAGTATTTT. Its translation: CASSPRDGGPTDTQYF.

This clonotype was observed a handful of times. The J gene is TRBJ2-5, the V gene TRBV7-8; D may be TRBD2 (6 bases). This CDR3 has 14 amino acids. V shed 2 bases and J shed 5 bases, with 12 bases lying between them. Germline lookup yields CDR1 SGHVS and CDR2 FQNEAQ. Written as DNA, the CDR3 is TGTGCCAGCAGCTTATTACTAGCTGAGGAGACCCAGTACTTC. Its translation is CASSLLLAEETQYF.

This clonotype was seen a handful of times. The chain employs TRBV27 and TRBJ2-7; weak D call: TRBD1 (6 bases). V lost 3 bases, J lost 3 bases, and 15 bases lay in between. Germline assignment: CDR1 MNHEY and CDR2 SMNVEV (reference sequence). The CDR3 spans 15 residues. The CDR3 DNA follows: TGTGCCAGCAGTTTGGCAGGGGCAATAGGCTACGAGCAGTACTTC. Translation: CASSLAGAIGYEQYF.

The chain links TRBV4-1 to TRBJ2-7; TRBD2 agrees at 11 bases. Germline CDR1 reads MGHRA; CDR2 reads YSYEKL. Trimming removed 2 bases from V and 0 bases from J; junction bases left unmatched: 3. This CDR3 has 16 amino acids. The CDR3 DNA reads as TGCGCCAGCAGCCAAACTAGCGGGAGTTACTCCTACGAGCAGTACTTC. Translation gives CASSQTSGSYSYEQYF.

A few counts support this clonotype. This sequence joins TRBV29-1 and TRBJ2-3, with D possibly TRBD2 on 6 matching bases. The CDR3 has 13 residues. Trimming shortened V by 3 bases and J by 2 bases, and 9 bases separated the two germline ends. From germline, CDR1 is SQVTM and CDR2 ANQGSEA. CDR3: CSVDGTDTDTQYF. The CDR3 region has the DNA TGCAGCGTTGATGGGACTGACACAGATACGCAGTATTTT.

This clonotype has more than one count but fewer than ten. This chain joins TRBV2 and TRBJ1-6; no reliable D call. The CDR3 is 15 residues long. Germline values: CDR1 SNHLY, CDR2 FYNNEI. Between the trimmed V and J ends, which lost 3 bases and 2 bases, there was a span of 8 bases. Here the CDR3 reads CASSEQGPYNSPLHF. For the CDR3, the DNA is TGTGCCAGCAGTGAGCAAGGACCCTATAATTCACCCCTCCACTTT.

This CDR3 reads CSARVVAGKPEQYF. CDR3 nucleotide sequence: TGCAGTGCTAGAGTGGTAGCGGGGAAGCCCGAGCAGTACTTC. The chain joins TRBV20-1 to TRBJ2-7; 8 bases are a match to TRBD2. CDR1 is DFQATT, CDR2 SNEGSKA, per germline (reference sequence). J gave up 6 bases and V 1 base, and 8 bases lay outside the gene matches. This CDR3 comprises 14 residues.

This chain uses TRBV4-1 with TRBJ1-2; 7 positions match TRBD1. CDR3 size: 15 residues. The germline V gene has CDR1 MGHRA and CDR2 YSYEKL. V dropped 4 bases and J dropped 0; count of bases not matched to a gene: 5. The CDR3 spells CASSLGGGSNYGYTF. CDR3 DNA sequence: TGCGCCAGCAGCCTAGGAGGGGGCTCTAACTATGGCTACACCTTC.

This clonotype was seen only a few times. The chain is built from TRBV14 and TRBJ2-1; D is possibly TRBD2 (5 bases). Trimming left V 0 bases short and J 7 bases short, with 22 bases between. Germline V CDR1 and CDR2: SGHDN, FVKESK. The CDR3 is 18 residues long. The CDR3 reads CASSQEVFGPQKRNEQFF. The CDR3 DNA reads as TGTGCCAGCAGCCAAGAGGTATTCGGGCCGCAAAAGCGGAATGAGCAGTTCTTC.

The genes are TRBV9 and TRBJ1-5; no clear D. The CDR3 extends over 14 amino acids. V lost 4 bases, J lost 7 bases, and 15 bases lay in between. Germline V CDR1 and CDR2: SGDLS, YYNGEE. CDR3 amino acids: CASSPHWSTQPQHF. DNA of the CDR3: TGTGCCAGCAGCCCCCACTGGAGTACGCAGCCCCAGCATTTT.

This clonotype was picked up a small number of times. CDR3 in amino acids: CASSQYRGQETQYF. The CDR3 bases are TGTGCCAGCAGCCAATACAGGGGGCAAGAGACCCAGTACTTC. The chain joins TRBV7-2 to TRBJ2-5; 8 nucleotides match TRBD1. This CDR3 is 14 amino acids long. Germline CDR1 and CDR2: SGHTA and FQGNSA. V was clipped by 5 bases and J by 2 bases; unmatched bases: 4.

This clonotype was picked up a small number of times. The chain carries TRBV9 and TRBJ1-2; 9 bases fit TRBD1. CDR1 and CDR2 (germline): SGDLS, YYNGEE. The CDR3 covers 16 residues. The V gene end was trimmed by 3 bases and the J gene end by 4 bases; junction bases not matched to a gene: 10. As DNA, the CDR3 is TGTGCCAGCAGCGGGAGTCGGGACAGGGAAGGCTATGGCTACACCTTC. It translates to CASSGSRDREGYGYTF.

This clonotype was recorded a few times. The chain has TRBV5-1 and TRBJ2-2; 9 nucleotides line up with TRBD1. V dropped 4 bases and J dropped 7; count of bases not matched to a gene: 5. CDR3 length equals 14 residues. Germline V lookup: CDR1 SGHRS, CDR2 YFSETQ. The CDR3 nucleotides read TGCGCCAGCAGCAAGGACAGGGGTGACGGGGAGCTGTTTTTT. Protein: CASSKDRGDGELFF.

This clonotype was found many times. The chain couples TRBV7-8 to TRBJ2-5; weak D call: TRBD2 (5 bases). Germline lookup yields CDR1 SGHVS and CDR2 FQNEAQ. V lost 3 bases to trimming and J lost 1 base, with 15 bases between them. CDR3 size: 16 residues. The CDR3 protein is CASSLLAGLPQETQYF. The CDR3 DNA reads TGTGCCAGCAGCTTGCTGGCAGGACTCCCCCAAGAGACCCAGTACTTC.

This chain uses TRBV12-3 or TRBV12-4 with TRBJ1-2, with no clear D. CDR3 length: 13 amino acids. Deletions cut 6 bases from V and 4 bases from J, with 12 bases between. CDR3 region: CASSLNNGYGYTF. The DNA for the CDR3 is TGTGCCAGCAGCCTCAACAATGGCTATGGCTACACCTTC.

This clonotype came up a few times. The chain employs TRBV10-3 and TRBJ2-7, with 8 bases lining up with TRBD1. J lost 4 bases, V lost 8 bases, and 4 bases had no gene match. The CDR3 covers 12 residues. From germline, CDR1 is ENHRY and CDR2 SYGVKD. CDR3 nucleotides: TGTGCCATCGGGGACAGGCAATACGAGCAGTACTTC. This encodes CAIGDRQYEQYF.

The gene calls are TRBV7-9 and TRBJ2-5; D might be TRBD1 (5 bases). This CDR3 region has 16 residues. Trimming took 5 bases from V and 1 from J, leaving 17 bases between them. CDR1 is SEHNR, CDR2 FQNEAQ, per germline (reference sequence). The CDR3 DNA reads TGTGCCAGCAGCCGAGGACACTTAACTTTCCAAGAGACCCAGTACTTC. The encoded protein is CASSRGHLTFQETQYF.

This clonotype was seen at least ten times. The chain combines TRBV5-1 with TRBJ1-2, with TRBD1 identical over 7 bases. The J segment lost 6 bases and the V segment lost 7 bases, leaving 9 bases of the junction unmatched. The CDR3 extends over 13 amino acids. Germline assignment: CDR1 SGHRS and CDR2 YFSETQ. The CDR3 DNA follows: TGCGCCAGCCAGAGGACAGGAACCGATGGCTACACCTTC. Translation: CASQRTGTDGYTF.

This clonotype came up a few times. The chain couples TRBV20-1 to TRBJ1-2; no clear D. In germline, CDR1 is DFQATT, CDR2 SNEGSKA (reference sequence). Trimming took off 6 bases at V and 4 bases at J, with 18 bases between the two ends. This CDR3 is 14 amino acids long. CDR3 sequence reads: CSAIGLGLTYGYTF. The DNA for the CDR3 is TGCAGTGCCATTGGCCTTGGACTCACCTATGGCTACACCTTC.

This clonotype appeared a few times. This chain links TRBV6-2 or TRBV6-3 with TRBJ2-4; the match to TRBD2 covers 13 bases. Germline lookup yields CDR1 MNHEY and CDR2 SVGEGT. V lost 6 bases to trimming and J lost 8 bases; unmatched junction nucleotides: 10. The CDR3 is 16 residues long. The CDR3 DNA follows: TGTGCCAGCAGACCCGGGACTAGCGGGGCCCGGGACATTCAGTACTTC. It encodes CASRPGTSGARDIQYF.

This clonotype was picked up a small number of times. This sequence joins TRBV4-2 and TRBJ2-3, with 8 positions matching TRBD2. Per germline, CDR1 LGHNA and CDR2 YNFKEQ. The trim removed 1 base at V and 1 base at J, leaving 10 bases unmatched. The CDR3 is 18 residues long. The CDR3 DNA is TGTGCCAGCAGCCAAGCACCCACCCGGGGGGGCGGCACAGATACGCAGTATTTT. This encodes CASSQAPTRGGGTDTQYF.

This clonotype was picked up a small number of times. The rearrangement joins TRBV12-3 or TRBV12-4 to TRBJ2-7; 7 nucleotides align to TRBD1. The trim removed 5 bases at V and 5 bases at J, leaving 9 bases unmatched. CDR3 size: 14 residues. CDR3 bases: TGTGCCAGCAGTAAACAGGGGTTCCTTGACGAGCAGTACTTC. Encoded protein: CASSKQGFLDEQYF.

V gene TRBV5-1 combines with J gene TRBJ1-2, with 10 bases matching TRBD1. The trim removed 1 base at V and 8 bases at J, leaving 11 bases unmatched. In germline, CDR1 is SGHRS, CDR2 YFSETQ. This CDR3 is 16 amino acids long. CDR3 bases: TGCGCCAGCAGCTTGATCCCACCGACAGGGGGCCAGGGCTACACCTTC. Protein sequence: CASSLIPPTGGQGYTF. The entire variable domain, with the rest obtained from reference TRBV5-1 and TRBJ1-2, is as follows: KAGVTQTPRYLIKTRGQQVTLSCSPISGHRSVSWYQQTPGQGLQFLFEYFSETQRNKGNFPGRFSGRQFSNSRSEMNVSTLELGDSALYLCASSLIPPTGGQGYTFGSGTRLTVV.

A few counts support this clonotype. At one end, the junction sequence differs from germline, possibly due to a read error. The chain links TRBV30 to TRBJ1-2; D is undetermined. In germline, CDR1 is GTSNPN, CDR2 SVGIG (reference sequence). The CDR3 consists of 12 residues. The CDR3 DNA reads TGCTGGTGGGAGAAGATGCGCTATGGCTACACCTTC. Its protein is CWWEKMRYGYTF.

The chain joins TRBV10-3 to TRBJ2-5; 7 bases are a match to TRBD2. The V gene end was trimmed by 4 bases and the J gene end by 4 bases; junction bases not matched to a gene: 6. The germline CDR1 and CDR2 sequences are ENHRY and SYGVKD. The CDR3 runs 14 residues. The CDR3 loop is CAISVERGPETQYF. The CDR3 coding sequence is TGTGCCATCAGTGTCGAGCGGGGCCCAGAGACCCAGTACTTC.

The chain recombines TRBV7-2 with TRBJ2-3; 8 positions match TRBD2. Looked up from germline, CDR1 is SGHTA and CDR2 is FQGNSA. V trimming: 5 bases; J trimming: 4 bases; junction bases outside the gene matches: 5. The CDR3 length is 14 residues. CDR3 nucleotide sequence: TGTGCCAGCAGCCGACAAGCGGGAGCAGATACGCAGTATTTT. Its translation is CASSRQAGADTQYF.

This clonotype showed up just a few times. As DNA, the CDR3 is TGCAGTGCTAGAGATGGCGGACTAGCCTGGCTTAGCCTCGATACGCAGTATTTT. Translating gives CSARDGGLAWLSLDTQYF. The chain uses TRBV20-1 and TRBJ2-3, with 8 bases identical to TRBD2. The CDR3 has 18 amino acids. The V and J ends lost 0 bases and 6 bases, in that order; junction bases with no gene match: 17. In germline, CDR1 is DFQATT, CDR2 SNEGSKA (reference sequence).

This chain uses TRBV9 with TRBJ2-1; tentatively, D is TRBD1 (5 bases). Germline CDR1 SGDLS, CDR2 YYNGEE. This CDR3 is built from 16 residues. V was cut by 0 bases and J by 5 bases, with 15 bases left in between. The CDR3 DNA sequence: TGTGCCAGCAGCGTAGGCAGGGCCCAATACGACAATGAGCAGTTCTTC. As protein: CASSVGRAQYDNEQFF.

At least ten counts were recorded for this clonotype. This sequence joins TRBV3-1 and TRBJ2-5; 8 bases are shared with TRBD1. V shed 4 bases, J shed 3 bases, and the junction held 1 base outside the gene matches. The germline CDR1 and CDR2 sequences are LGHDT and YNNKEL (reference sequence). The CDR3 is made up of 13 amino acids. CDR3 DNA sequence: TGTGCCAGCAGCCCGGGACAGGAAGAGACCCAGTACTTC. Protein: CASSPGQEETQYF.

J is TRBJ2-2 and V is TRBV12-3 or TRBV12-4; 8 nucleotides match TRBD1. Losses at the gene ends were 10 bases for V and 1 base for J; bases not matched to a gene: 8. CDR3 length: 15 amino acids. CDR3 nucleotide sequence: TGTGCCATCAGAACAACAGGGGGGAACACCGGGGAGCTGTTTTTT. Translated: CAIRTTGGNTGELFF.

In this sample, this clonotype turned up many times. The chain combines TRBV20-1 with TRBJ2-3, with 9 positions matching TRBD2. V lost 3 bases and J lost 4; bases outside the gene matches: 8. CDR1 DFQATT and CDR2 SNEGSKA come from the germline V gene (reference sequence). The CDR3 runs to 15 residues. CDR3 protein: CSARLTGLAPDTQYF. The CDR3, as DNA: TGCAGTGCTAGGCTAACCGGACTAGCGCCAGATACGCAGTATTTT.

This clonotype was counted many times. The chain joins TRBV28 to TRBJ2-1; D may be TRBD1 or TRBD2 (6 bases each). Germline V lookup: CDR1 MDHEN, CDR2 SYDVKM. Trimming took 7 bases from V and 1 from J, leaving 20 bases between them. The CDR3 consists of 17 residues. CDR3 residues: CASTLTRRGRSYNEQFF. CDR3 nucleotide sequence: TGTGCCAGCACCCTCACACGAAGGGGGAGGTCCTACAATGAGCAGTTCTTC.